This T cell receptor beta chain is from a study of blood T cells in healthy people across ages. Overall study results and limits: Estimated diversity that came from one million T cells was considered an underestimate. Roughly linear declines in TCR beta diversity per million T cells occurred with age.

The table lists this clonotype with a few counts. Its antigen is unidentified. For the second PCR, which ran for about 6 to 11 cycles, a sample-barcoded 5' primer and a J-beta primer mix were used. TCRdb re-derived calls from the 5' RACE reads in MiXCR, one entry per CDR3 protein. This repertoire shows some 1 million distinct CDR3 sequences, less than 50% found once; its top ten account for approximately 19%. This CDR3 is 13 amino acids long. After removal of 5 bases from V and 6 bases from J, the junction contained 7 bases not matched to a gene. Material for sequencing was blood. This clonotype originated in a woman aged 60-75 years in good health. This chain connects TRBV12-3 or TRBV12-4 to TRBJ2-7; TRBD1 agrees at 7 bases. This chain's CDR3 is CASSAGTASEQYF. The DNA for the CDR3 is TGTGCCAGCAGTGCCGGGACAGCCAGCGAGCAGTACTTC.